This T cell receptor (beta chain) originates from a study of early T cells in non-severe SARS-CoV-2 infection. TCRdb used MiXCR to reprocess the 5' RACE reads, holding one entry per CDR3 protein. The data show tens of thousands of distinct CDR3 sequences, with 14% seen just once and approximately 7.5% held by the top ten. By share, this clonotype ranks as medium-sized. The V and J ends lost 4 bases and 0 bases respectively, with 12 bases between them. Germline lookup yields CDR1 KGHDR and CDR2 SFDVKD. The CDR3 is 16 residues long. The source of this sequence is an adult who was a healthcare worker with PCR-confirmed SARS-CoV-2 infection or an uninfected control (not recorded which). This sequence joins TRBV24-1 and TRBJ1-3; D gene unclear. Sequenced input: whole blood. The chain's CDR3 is CATSEDDRHSGNTIYF. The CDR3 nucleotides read TGTGCCACCAGTGAGGACGACCGCCACTCTGGAAACACCATATATTTT.